The clone carrying this T cell receptor beta chain was counted a few times. What it recognizes is unknown. CDR3 length: 16 residues. V gave up 2 bases and J gave up 0 bases, with 11 bases separating them. CDR1 is LGHDT, CDR2 YNNKEL, per germline (reference sequence). This sample was taken from a study of T cell responses to AZD1222 COVID-19 vaccine. General observations from the study: The CD4 TCRs associated with vaccination extended across spike and predominated at 160-218 and 743-854. White British donors predominated, females outnumbered males, and clonal diversity was possibly underestimated.

Only in-frame clones appear in the TCRdb table, and some are missing; sequencing was by immunoSEQ multiplex PCR. The repertoire has some 190,000 clones, approximately 94% of them found once; the top ten carry approximately 1.7%. The chain links TRBV3-1 (or the pseudogene TRBV3-2) to TRBJ2-4; D is possibly TRBD2 (5 bases). The sample was peripheral blood, taken 28 days after the second dose of the MenACWY control vaccine. The TCR was taken from an adult who received the MenACWY meningococcal vaccine as a control. The CDR3 DNA reads TGTGCCAGCAGCCAAAGAGGGAGTGTAGCCAAAAACATTCAGTACTTC. This gives the protein CASSQRGSVAKNIQYF.